The 19 T cell receptor beta chains reported below all come from one sample, sequenced in a study of blood T cell repertoires in COVID-19. Profiled with immunoSEQ multiplex PCR; TCRdb holds only in-frame clones, not every one. This table has 150,000 to 200,000 clones, just under 95% appearing once. The sequencing sample was made of peripheral blood. These receptors came from a woman between 50 and 59 years old with acute or convalescent COVID-19.

This clone was detected once. The rearrangement links TRBV27 to TRBJ1-4; the D gene is possibly TRBD1 (5 bases). CDR1 is MNHEY and CDR2 is SMNVEV in the germline V gene (reference sequence). CDR3 size: 15 residues. Trimming removed 5 bases at V and 7 bases at J, with 17 bases between. The CDR3 sequence: CASSPLQVTGEKLFF. Written as DNA, the CDR3 is TGTGCCAGCAGTCCACTACAGGTCACGGGTGAAAAACTGTTTTTT.

CDR3: CASSERREYVYEQYF. The CDR3 bases are TGTGCCAGCAGTGAACGGCGGGAGTACGTCTACGAGCAGTACTTC. The J gene is TRBJ2-7, the V gene TRBV6-1; 7 bases map to TRBD2. Trimming took 2 bases from V and 3 from J; bases not matched to a gene: 7. Germline values: CDR1 MNHNS, CDR2 SASEGT. The CDR3 has 15 amino acids.

The V and J genes are TRBV9 and TRBJ2-7, with 7 bases matching TRBD2. Germline V gene lookup returns CDR1 SGDLS and CDR2 YYNGEE. Losses at the gene ends were 0 bases for V and 7 bases for J; bases not matched to a gene: 7. CDR3 length equals 14 residues. The CDR3 DNA reads as TGTGCCAGCAGCGTAGGAGGGGAGGGGAAAGAGCAGTACTTC. Translation: CASSVGGEGKEQYF.

V gene TRBV9 combines with J gene TRBJ1-2; possibly TRBD1 for D (6 bases). Germline CDR1 reads SGDLS; CDR2 reads YYNGEE. The CDR3 has 14 amino acids. Trimming left V 4 bases short and J 2 bases short, with 12 bases between. CDR3 in DNA: TGTGCCAGCAGCCTAGGAAGGGGGAACTATGGCTACACCTTC. Protein: CASSLGRGNYGYTF.

The rearrangement joins TRBV25-1 to TRBJ2-5, with TRBD1 identical over 9 bases. Germline assignment: CDR1 MGHDK and CDR2 SYGVNS. The CDR3 is 18 amino acids. The junction had 10 bases not matched to a gene; V was cut back by 0 bases and J by 2 bases. In DNA form, the CDR3 reads TGTGCCAGCAGTGAATATGAGGGGAAACAGGGGGCGCAAGAGACCCAGTACTTC. This gives the protein CASSEYEGKQGAQETQYF.

The rearrangement joins TRBV2 to TRBJ2-2; tentative D call: TRBD2 (5 bases). V shed 2 bases and J shed 1 base, with 11 bases lying between them. Per the germline V gene, CDR1 is SNHLY and CDR2 is FYNNEI. The CDR3 is 16 residues long. This CDR3 is CASSERGAGNTGELFF. CDR3 nucleotide sequence: TGTGCCAGCAGTGAACGGGGAGCAGGGAACACCGGGGAGCTGTTTTTT.

In the case of this clone: An end of the junction does not agree with germline; a read error may underlie this. The chain carries TRBV19 and TRBJ2-4; maybe TRBD1 (6 bases). Per the germline V gene, CDR1 is LNHDA and CDR2 is SQIVND (reference sequence). The CDR3 contains 18 residues. CDR3 bases: TGTGTCAGTAGTATGTTTCTCAGGGGCCAAGGTCCCCTAAACATTCAGTACTTC. Encoded protein: CVSSMFLRGQGPLNIQYF.

This rearrangement joins TRBV5-1 to TRBJ1-2; 9 nucleotides agree with TRBD1. The CDR3 runs to 13 residues. J gave up 6 bases and V 4 bases, and 4 bases lay outside the gene matches. In germline, CDR1 is SGHRS, CDR2 YFSETQ. In DNA, the CDR3 is TGCGCCAGCAGCGGGGGACAGGGAGATGGCTACACCTTC. Protein sequence: CASSGGQGDGYTF.

J is TRBJ1-1 and V is TRBV3-1 (or the pseudogene TRBV3-2), with D unresolved. V lost 2 bases, J lost 5 bases, and 15 bases lay in between. CDR3 length: 15 residues. CDR1 is LGHDT, CDR2 YNNKEL, per germline (reference sequence). The CDR3 sequence: CASSQYEVVETEAFF. CDR3 nucleotide sequence: TGTGCCAGCAGCCAATATGAAGTGGTAGAGACTGAAGCTTTCTTT.

The rearrangement links TRBV5-6 to TRBJ1-1; 11 positions agree with TRBD1. Germline V lookup: CDR1 SGHDT, CDR2 YYEEEE. CDR3 length: 13 residues. J lost 4 bases, V lost 4 bases, and 0 bases had no gene match. The CDR3, as DNA: TGTGCCAGCAGCGGGACAGGGGGCACTGAAGCTTTCTTT. Translated: CASSGTGGTEAFF. Looking up the rest from reference TRBV5-6 and TRBJ1-1 gives the full variable domain: DAGVTQSPTHLIKTRGQQVTLRCSPKSGHDTVSWYQQALGQGPQFIFQYYEEEERQRGNFPDRFSGHQFPNYSSELNVNALLLGDSALYLCASSGTGGTEAFFGQGTRLTVV.

The V gene is TRBV5-1, the J gene TRBJ2-1; no reliable D call. The germline V gene encodes CDR1 SGHRS and CDR2 YFSETQ. The length of the CDR3 is 14 residues. Trimming pared 4 bases from V and 0 bases from J, leaving 8 bases between. CDR3 protein: CASSPPNSYNEQFF. CDR3 sequence (DNA): TGCGCCAGCAGCCCCCCCAACTCCTACAATGAGCAGTTCTTC.

Concerning this clone: Different DNA sequences within this sample yield the same CDR3. This chain connects TRBV12-3 or TRBV12-4 to TRBJ1-2, with TRBD1 matching 9 bases. This CDR3 spans 13 amino acids. The J segment lost 7 bases and the V segment lost 1 base, leaving 1 base of the junction unmatched. The CDR3 loop reads CASSLGTGVGYTF. In DNA, the CDR3 is TGTGCCAGCAGTTTAGGGACAGGGGTTGGCTACACCTTC.

The rearrangement uses TRBV24-1 and TRBJ2-7; a weak D match, TRBD2 (6 bases). The CDR3 consists of 12 residues. Germline CDR1 reads KGHDR; CDR2 reads SFDVKD. Trimming took 3 bases from V and 12 from J, leaving 14 bases between them. CDR3 bases: TGTGCCACCAGTGATACGGGAGCAAGACTGTACTTC. Protein sequence: CATSDTGARLYF.

The chain recombines TRBV28 with TRBJ1-4; tentative D call: TRBD1 (6 bases). This CDR3 is built from 13 residues. CDR1 is MDHEN, CDR2 SYDVKM, per germline. Between the trimmed V and J ends, which lost 8 bases and 4 bases, there was a span of 11 bases. The CDR3 DNA follows: TGTGCCAGCCGGGGACACGGTAATGAAAAACTGTTTTTT. As protein: CASRGHGNEKLFF.

The chain uses TRBV6-5 and TRBJ1-1, with D unresolved. V was pared by 6 bases and J by 7 bases, with 21 bases between. Germline CDR1 is MNHEY and CDR2 is SVGAGI. The CDR3 totals 15 residues. CDR3: CASRPTGSSMGEAFF. The DNA for the CDR3 is TGTGCCAGCAGACCTACCGGGTCTTCAATGGGTGAAGCTTTCTTT.

The rearrangement uses TRBV6-6 and TRBJ2-5; TRBD2 matches at 8 bases. The CDR3 sequence is 15 residues long. Looked up from germline, CDR1 is MNHNY and CDR2 is SVGAGI (reference sequence). After removal of 2 bases from V and 4 bases from J, the junction contained 6 bases not matched to a gene. The CDR3 DNA follows: TGTGCCAGCAGTTACGCCACCGGGGGGGGAGAGACCCAGTACTTC. Its protein product is CASSYATGGGETQYF.

J is TRBJ1-1 and V is TRBV2, with 8 bases identical to TRBD1. The CDR3 length is 13 residues. Germline V gives CDR1 SNHLY, CDR2 FYNNEI. V dropped 3 bases and J dropped 3; count of bases not matched to a gene: 0. CDR3 amino acids: CASSEDRDTEAFF. CDR3 DNA sequence: TGTGCCAGCAGTGAGGACAGGGACACTGAAGCTTTCTTT.

This chain uses TRBV7-2 with TRBJ2-2, with D perhaps matching TRBD2 (5 bases). Trimming stripped 6 bases from V and 3 bases from J, with 8 bases between. This CDR3 is built from 13 residues. Germline CDR1 SGHTA, CDR2 FQGNSA. CDR3 residues: CASRWRDTGELFF. The CDR3 region has the DNA TGTGCCAGCAGGTGGCGGGACACCGGGGAGCTGTTTTTT.

This sequence joins TRBV5-1 and TRBJ1-2, with TRBD1 matching over 9 bases. From germline, CDR1 is SGHRS and CDR2 YFSETQ. CDR3 length equals 14 residues. Trimming took 8 bases from V and 4 from J; bases not matched to a gene: 9. CDR3 DNA sequence: TGCGCCAGAACCGGGACAGGGATTCCCTATGGCTACACCTTC. Translating gives CARTGTGIPYGYTF.